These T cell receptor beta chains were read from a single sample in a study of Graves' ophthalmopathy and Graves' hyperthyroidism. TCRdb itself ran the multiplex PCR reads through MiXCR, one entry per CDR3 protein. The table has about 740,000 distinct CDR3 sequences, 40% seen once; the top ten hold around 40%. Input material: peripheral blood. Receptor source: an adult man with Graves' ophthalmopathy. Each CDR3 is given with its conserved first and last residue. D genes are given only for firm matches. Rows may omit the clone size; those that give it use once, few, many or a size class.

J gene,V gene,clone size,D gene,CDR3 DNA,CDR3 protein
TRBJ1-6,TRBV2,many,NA,TGTGCCAGCAAATTGGGGAATTCACCCCTCCACTTT,CASKLGNSPLHF
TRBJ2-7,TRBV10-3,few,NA,TGTGCCAGCAGTTACGTCAGGGAGGCCTACGAGCAGTACTTC,CASSYVREAYEQYF
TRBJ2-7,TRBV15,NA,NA,TGTGCCATCAGCAGAGATGACGGGGGGCAATACTTC,CAISRDDGGQYF
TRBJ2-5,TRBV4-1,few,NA,TGCGCCAGCAGCCAATCTTTGGGAACAGGCACAGAGACCCAGTACTTC,CASSQSLGTGTETQYF
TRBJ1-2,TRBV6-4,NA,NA,TGTGCCAGCAGTATCGGCAGGATCGATGGCTACACCTTC,CASSIGRIDGYTF
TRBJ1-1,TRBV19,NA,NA,TGTGCCAGTAGTCGAACAGCCGGACAGTTGAACACTGAAGCTTTCTTT,CASSRTAGQLNTEAFF
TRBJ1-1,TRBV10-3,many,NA,TGTGCCATCAGTGACCGGGGGCTACGGAACACTGAAGCTTTCTTT,CAISDRGLRNTEAFF
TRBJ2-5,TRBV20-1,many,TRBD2,TGCAGTGCTCTCCTAGCGGGAGAGACCCAGTACTTC,CSALLAGETQYF
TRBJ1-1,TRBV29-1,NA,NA,TGCAGCGTTTCGAACGCGGAACACACTGAAGCTTTCTTT,CSVSNAEHTEAFF
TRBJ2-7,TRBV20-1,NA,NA,TGCAGTGCTCTGACAGACGCGCCCTGCGAGCAGTACTTC,CSALTDAPCEQYF
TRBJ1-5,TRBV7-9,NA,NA,TGTGCCAGTAATACCCCAGACAGGTATTATCAGCCCCAGCATTTT,CASNTPDRYYQPQHF
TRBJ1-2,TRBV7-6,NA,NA,TGTGCCAGCAGCTCCACCGGGCGCTATGGCTACACCTTC,CASSSTGRYGYTF
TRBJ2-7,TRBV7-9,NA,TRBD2,TGTGCCAGCAGCAGGTCTAGCGGGAGTCTGGCCTACGAGCAGTACTTC,CASSRSSGSLAYEQYF
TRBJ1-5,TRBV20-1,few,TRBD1,TGCAGTGCCGTGAGCAGGGGGCGCGGGCAGCCCCAGCATTTT,CSAVSRGRGQPQHF
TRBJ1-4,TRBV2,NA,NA,TGTGCCAGCCATCCCCGGTTGGGGGCTGAAAAACTGTTTTTT,CASHPRLGAEKLFF
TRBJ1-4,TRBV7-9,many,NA,TGTGCCAGCAGCTCGCCCATGGGAGCTAATGAAAAACTGTTTTTT,CASSSPMGANEKLFF
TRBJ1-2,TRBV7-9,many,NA,TGTGCCAGCAGTTCCACAGAATATGGCTACACCTTC,CASSSTEYGYTF
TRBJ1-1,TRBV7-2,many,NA,TGTGCCAGCAGCTTAGGGGGCAGGATTGGTAGTAGAGCTTTCTTT,CASSLGGRIGSRAFF
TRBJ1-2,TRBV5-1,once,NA,TGCGCCAGCAGCCCGGGTAAGGGCAACTATGGCTACACCTTC,CASSPGKGNYGYTF
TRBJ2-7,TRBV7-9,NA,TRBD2,TGTGCCAGCAGCCCCGTTCCCCCGAGCGGGAGTAACTACGAGCAGTACTTC,CASSPVPPSGSNYEQYF
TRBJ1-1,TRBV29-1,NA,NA,TGCAGCGTTGCCGGACTGAACACTGAAGCTTTCTTT,CSVAGLNTEAFF
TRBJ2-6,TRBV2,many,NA,TGTGCCAGCGGGGTAGGGGCCAACGTCCTGACTTTC,CASGVGANVLTF
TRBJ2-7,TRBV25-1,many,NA,TGTGCCAGCAGTCAAGGACAAACCTACGAGCAGTACTTC,CASSQGQTYEQYF
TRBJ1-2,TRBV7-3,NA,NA,TGTGCCAGCAGCTCCCTAAGGACCTATGGCTACACCTTC,CASSSLRTYGYTF
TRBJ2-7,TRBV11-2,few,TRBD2,TGTGCCAGCAGCCAGGGCCGGGACTACGCCTACGAGCAGTACTTC,CASSQGRDYAYEQYF
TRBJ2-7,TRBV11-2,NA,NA,TGTGCCAGCAGCTGGGGGCCTGGGCCCTCCTACGAGCAGTACTTC,CASSWGPGPSYEQYF
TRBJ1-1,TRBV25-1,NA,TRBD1,TGTGCCAGCAGTGCTGCAAGGACAGGGCCTTTTACGGCTTTCTTT,CASSAARTGPFTAFF
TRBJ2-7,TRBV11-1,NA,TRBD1,TGTGCCAGCAGCCAGCGGACAGGGGATAGGTCCTACGAGCAGTACTTC,CASSQRTGDRSYEQYF
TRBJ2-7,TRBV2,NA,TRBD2,TGTGCCAGGACTAGCGGGAGGTACGAGCAGTACTTC,CARTSGRYEQYF
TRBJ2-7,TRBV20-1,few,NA,TGCAGTGCTAGATCCGCAGAAACCTACGAGCAGTACTTC,CSARSAETYEQYF
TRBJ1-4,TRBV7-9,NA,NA,TGTGCCAGCTCGCAGGGGTCTAATGAAAAACTGTTTTTT,CASSQGSNEKLFF
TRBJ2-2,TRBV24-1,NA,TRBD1,TGTGCCACCAGAGCTCGGACAGGTCGGACCGGGGAGCTGTTTTTT,CATRARTGRTGELFF
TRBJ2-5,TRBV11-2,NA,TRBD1,TGTGCCAGCAGCTTAGCCAAGTCTGGGACAGGACCCCAAGAGACCCAGTACTTC,CASSLAKSGTGPQETQYF
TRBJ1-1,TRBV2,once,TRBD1,TGTGCCAGCTTCAGGGGGAGGATGGCTGAAGCTTTCTTT,CASFRGRMAEAFF
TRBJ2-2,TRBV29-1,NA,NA,TGCAGCGTTGTAAGGCAGGGGAACACCGGGGAGCTGCTTTTT,CSVVRQGNTGELLF
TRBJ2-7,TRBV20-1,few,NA,TGCAGTGCTAGAGATGATCGAGAGGTGTACGAGCAGTACTTC,CSARDDREVYEQYF
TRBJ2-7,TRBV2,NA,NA,TGTGCCAGCAGTGGGGTACTAGCTTTATTGACTAACGAGCAGTACTTC,CASSGVLALLTNEQYF
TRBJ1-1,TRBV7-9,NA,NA,TGTGCCAGCAGCCTAAACACCATGGGTACTGAAGCTTTCTTT,CASSLNTMGTEAFF
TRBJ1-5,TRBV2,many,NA,TGTGCCAGCAGTGAAGCGGGTAGCAATCAGCCCCAGCATTTT,CASSEAGSNQPQHF
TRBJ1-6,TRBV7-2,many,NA,TGTGCCAGCAGCTTAGTTTTAGGTGCCGGTTCACCCCTCCACTTT,CASSLVLGAGSPLHF
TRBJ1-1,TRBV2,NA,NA,TGTGCCAGCAGGAGCCCGAACACTGAAGCTTTCTTT,CASRSPNTEAFF
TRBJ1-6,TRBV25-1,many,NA,TGTGCCAGCAGTGAATTCAACAGCTATAATTCACCCCTCCACTTT,CASSEFNSYNSPLHF
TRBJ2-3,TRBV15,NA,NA,TGTGCCACCAGCAGAGGGTTGAGCACAGATACGCAGTATTTT,CATSRGLSTDTQYF
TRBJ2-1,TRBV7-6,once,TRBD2,TGTGCCAGCAGCTTAGTAGGGAGGGCAAATGAGCAGTTCTTC,CASSLVGRANEQFF
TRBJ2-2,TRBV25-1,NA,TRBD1,TGTGCCAGCAGTGATAGTGCCAGTAGTCCCCGACAGGGGTCGTGGGAGCTGTTTTTT,CASSDSASSPRQGSWELFF